Sequencing of this TCR beta chain was carried out in a study of blood T cell repertoires in COVID-19. Whole-study context: Samples taken during acute and convalescent COVID-19 were collected in the United States, Italy and Spain.

The germline V gene encodes CDR1 SGHNT and CDR2 YYREEE (reference sequence). CDR3 length equals 14 residues. V lost 6 bases to trimming and J lost 4 bases; unmatched junction nucleotides: 7. Profiling relied on immunoSEQ multiplex PCR, and the TCRdb table lists in-frame clones only, not all of them. The table records nearly 80,000 clones, approximately 92% of them present only once. The sequence was collected from a woman aged 80 or over with acute or convalescent COVID-19. Sequenced material: peripheral blood. The chain employs TRBV5-4 and TRBJ1-2; 9 bases line up with TRBD1. CDR3 protein: CASIPRTGVYGYTF. The CDR3 DNA sequence: TGTGCCAGCATCCCACGGACAGGGGTCTATGGCTACACCTTC.